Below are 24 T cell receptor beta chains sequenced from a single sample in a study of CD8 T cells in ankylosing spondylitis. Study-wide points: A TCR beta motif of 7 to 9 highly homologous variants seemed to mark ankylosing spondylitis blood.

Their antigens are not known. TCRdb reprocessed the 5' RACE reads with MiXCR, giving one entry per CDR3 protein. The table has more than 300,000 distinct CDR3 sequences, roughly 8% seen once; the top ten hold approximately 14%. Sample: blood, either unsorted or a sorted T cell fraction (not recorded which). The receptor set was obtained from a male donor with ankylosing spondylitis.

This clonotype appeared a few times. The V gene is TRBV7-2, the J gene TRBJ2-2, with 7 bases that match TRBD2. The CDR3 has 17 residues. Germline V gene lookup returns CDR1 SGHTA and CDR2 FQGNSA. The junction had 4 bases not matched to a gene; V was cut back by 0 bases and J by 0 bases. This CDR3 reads CASSLARGTPNTGELFF. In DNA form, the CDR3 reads TGTGCCAGCAGCTTAGCGCGGGGGACTCCGAACACCGGGGAGCTGTTTTTT. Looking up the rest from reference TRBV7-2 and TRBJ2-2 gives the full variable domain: GAGVSQSPSNKVTEKGKDVELRCDPISGHTALYWYRQSLGQGLEFLIYFQGNSAPDKSGLPSDRFSAERTGGSVSTLTIQRTQQEDSAVYLCASSLARGTPNTGELFFGEGSRLTVL.

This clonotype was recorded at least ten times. The CDR3 reads CASNGLAVIYEQYF. The CDR3 nucleotides are TGTGCCAGCAACGGACTAGCGGTTATCTACGAGCAGTACTTC. The genes are TRBV2 and TRBJ2-7; 10 bases are shared with TRBD2. The CDR3 loop spans 14 amino acids. J lost 3 bases, V lost 7 bases, and 6 bases had no gene match. CDR1 SNHLY and CDR2 FYNNEI come from the germline V gene.

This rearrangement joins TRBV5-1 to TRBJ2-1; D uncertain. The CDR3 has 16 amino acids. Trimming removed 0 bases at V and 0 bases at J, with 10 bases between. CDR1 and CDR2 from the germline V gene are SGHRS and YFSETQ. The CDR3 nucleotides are TGCGCCAGCAGCTTGGGGTCCGCGAGCTCCTACAATGAGCAGTTCTTC. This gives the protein CASSLGSASSYNEQFF.

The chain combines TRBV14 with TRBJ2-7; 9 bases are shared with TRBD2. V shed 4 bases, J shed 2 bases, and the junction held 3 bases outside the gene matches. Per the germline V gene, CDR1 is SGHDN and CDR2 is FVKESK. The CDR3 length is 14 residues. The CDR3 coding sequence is TGTGCCAGCAGCCCAATAGCGGGAGCCTACGAGCAGTACTTC. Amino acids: CASSPIAGAYEQYF.

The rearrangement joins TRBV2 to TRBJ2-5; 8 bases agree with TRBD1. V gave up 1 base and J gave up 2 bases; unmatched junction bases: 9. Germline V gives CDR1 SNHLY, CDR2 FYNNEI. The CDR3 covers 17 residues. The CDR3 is CASSEGQGANRQETQYF. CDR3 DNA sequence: TGTGCCAGCAGTGAAGGGCAGGGGGCGAATCGTCAAGAGACCCAGTACTTC. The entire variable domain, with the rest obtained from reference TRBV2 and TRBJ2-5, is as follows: EPEVTQTPSHQVTQMGQEVILRCVPISNHLYFYWYRQILGQKVEFLVSFYNNEISEKSEIFDDQFSVERPDGSNFTLKIRSTKLEDSAMYFCASSEGQGANRQETQYFGPGTRLLVL.

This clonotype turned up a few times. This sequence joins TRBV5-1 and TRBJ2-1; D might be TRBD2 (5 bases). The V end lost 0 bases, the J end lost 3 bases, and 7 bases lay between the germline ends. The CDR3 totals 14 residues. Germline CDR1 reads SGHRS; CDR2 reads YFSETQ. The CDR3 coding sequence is TGCGCCAGCAGCTTGGGAGGGCACTACAATGAGCAGTTCTTC. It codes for CASSLGGHYNEQFF.

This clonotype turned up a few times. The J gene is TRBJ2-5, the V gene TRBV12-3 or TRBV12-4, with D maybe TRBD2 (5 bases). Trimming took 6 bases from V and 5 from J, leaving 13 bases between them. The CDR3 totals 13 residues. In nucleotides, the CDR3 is TGTGCCAGCAGCCTTCGGGATGGGGAGACCCAGTACTTC. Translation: CASSLRDGETQYF.

CDR3 bases: TGCGCCAGCAGCTTGGTGCAACAGGGGGAGAACGAGCAGTACTTC. It codes for CASSLVQQGENEQYF. The chain uses TRBV5-1 and TRBJ2-7; 8 bases align to TRBD1. The ends lost 0 bases at V and 5 bases at J; junction bases unmatched: 7. The CDR3 is 15 residues long. In germline, CDR1 is SGHRS, CDR2 YFSETQ.

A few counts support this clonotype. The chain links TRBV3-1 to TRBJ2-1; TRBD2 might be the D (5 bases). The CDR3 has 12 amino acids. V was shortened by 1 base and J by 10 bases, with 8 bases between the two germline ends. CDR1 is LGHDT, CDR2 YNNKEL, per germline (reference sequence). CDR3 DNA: TGTGCCAGCAGCCAAGCTCGGAGGGAGCAGTTCTTC. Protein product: CASSQARREQFF.

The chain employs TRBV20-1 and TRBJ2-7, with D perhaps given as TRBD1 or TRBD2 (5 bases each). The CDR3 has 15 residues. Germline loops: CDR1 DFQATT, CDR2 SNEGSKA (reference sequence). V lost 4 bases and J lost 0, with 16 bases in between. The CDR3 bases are TGCAGTGCTAACTTCGGGGCGGACCTCTCCTACGAGCAGTACTTC. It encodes CSANFGADLSYEQYF.

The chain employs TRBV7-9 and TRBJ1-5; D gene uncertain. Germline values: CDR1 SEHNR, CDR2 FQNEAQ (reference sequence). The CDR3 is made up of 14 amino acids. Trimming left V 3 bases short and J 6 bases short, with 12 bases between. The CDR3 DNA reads TGTGCCAGCAGCTTGACGAGGTCGAGTCAGCCCCAGCATTTT. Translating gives CASSLTRSSQPQHF.

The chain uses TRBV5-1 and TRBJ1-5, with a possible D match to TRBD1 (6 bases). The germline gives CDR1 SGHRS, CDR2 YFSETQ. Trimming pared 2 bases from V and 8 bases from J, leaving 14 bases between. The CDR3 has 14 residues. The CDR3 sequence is CASSFSGGGEPQHF. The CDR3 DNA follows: TGCGCCAGCAGCTTTTCCGGGGGCGGGGAGCCCCAGCATTTT.

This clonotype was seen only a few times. The CDR3 coding sequence is TGTGCCAGCAGCGTAGCGGGGGACAGGGGGCGAAGCGAGCAGTACTTC. It specifies CASSVAGDRGRSEQYF. The chain carries TRBV9 and TRBJ2-7; 12 positions match TRBD1. The CDR3 consists of 16 residues. Germline CDR1 SGDLS, CDR2 YYNGEE. The V and J ends lost 0 bases and 6 bases, in that order; junction bases with no gene match: 7. The full variable domain, with the rest looked up from reference TRBV9 and TRBJ2-7, is DSGVTQTPKHLITATGQRVTLRCSPRSGDLSVYWYQQSLDQGLQFLIQYYNGEERAKGNILERFSAQQFPDLHSELNLSSLELGDSALYFCASSVAGDRGRSEQYFGPGTRLTVT.

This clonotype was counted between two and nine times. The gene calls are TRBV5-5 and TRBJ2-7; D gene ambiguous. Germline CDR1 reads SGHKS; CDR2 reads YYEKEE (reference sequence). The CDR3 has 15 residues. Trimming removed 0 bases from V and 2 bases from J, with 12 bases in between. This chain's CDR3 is CASSLEQLIPYEQYF. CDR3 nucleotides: TGTGCCAGCAGCTTGGAACAGTTGATCCCCTACGAGCAGTACTTC.

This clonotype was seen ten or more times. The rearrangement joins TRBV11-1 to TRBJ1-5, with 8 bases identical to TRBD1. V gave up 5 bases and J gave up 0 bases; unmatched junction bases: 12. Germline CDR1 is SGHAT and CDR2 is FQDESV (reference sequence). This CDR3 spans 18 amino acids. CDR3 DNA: TGTGCCAGCAGCCCTCGACAGGGGATATTGCATAGCAATCAGCCCCAGCATTTT. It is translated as CASSPRQGILHSNQPQHF.

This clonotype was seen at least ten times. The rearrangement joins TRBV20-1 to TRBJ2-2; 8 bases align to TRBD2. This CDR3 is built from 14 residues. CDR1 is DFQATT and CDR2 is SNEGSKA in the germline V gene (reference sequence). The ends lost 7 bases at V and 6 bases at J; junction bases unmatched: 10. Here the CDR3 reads CSVPSGRAPGELFF. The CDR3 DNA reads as TGCAGTGTTCCCTCCGGGAGGGCCCCCGGGGAGCTGTTTTTT.

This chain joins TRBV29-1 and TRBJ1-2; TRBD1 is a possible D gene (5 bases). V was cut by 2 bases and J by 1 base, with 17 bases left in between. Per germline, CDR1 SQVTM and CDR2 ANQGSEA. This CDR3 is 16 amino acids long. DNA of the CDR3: TGCAGCGTTGAAAGGGCAGGGTTGTGGTTTAACTATGGCTACACCTTC. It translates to CSVERAGLWFNYGYTF.

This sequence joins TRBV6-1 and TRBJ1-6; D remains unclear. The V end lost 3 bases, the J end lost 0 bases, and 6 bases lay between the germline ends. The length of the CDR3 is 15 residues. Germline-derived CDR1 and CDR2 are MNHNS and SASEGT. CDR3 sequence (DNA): TGTGCCAGCAGTGAGGAGAGCTCCTATAATTCACCCCTCCACTTT. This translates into CASSEESSYNSPLHF.

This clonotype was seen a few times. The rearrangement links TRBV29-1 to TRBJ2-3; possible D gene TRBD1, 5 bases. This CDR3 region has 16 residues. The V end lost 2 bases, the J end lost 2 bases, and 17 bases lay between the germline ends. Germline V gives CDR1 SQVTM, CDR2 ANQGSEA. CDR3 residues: CSVENLGVRHTDTQYF. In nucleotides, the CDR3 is TGCAGCGTTGAAAACTTAGGGGTCCGACACACAGATACGCAGTATTTT.

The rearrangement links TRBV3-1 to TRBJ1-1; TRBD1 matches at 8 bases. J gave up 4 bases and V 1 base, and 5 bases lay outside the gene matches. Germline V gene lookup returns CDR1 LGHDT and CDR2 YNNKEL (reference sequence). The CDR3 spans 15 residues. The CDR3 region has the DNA TGTGCCAGCAGCCAAGGCTATACAGGGGGCACTGAAGCTTTCTTT. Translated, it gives CASSQGYTGGTEAFF.

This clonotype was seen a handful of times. The CDR3 region has the DNA TGTGCCAGCAGTGGTAGCGGGAGAATGGTCTACGAGCAGTACTTC. Protein sequence: CASSGSGRMVYEQYF. The chain employs TRBV6-1 and TRBJ2-7; 9 positions match TRBD2. The CDR3 consists of 15 residues. Unmatched junction bases numbered 7, after V lost 4 bases and J lost 3 bases. CDR1 is MNHNS and CDR2 is SASEGT in the germline V gene.

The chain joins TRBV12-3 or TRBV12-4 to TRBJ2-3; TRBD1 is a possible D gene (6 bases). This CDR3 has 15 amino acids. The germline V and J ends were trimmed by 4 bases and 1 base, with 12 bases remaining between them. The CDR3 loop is CASSSTGIGTDTQYF. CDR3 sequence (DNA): TGTGCCAGCAGTTCCACAGGGATTGGCACAGATACGCAGTATTTT.

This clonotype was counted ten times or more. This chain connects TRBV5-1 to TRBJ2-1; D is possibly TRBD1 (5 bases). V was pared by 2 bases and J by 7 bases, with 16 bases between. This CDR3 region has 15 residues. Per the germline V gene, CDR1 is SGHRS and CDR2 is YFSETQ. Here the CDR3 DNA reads TGCGCCAGCAGCTTCTTAGAAAGGGGCCAGAATGAGCAGTTCTTC. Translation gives CASSFLERGQNEQFF.

In DNA, the CDR3 is TGTGCCAGCAGCCAAGATGCGGGAGATCCCTACGAGCAGTACTTC. It specifies CASSQDAGDPYEQYF. The chain employs TRBV4-2 and TRBJ2-7; 7 bases line up with TRBD2. Germline loops: CDR1 LGHNA, CDR2 YNFKEQ. With V trimmed by 0 bases and J by 2 bases, 4 bases remained unmatched. This CDR3 spans 15 amino acids.